The 14 T cell receptor beta chains presented below share a single source sample, sequenced in a study of blood T cell repertoires in COVID-19. Data came from immunoSEQ multiplex PCR; TCRdb stores just in-frame clones and leaves some out. This table holds roughly 190,000 clones, 70% to 90% found once. The sequencing input was peripheral blood. The receptor source for this set is a woman aged 80 or older in a cohort sampled during active or convalescent COVID-19.

The chain employs TRBV24-1 and TRBJ1-3; perhaps TRBD1 as D (5 bases). Germline loops: CDR1 KGHDR, CDR2 SFDVKD. The CDR3 is 14 residues long. The germline V and J ends were trimmed by 10 bases and 2 bases, with 14 bases remaining between them. The CDR3 bases are TGTGCCACTCAAAAAGGGGCTGCTGGAAACACCATATATTTT. Amino acids: CATQKGAAGNTIYF.

This chain links TRBV7-4 with TRBJ1-5; possible D gene TRBD1, 6 bases. The germline gives CDR1 SGHVT, CDR2 SQSDAQ. The CDR3 length is 14 residues. V lost 3 bases and J lost 9, with 15 bases in between. The CDR3 DNA reads as TGTGCCAGCAGCTTTAGGGGGACGCGGCGGCCCCAGCATTTT. It is translated as CASSFRGTRRPQHF. Using reference TRBV7-4 and TRBJ1-5 for the parts outside the CDR3, the full variable domain is GAGVSQSPRYKVAKRGRDVALRCDSISGHVTLYWYRQTLGQGSEVLTYSQSDAQRDKSGRPSGRFSAERPERSVSTLKIQRTEQGDSAVYLCASSFRGTRRPQHFGDGTRLSIL.

J is TRBJ2-3 and V is TRBV30; 8 bases line up with TRBD2. The V gene's germline CDR1 is GTSNPN and CDR2 SVGIG (reference sequence). V shed 0 bases, J shed 6 bases, and the junction held 8 bases outside the gene matches. The CDR3 contains 15 residues. The CDR3 loop reads CAWSVSGGARDTQYF. CDR3 DNA sequence: TGTGCCTGGAGTGTCAGCGGGGGCGCCCGGGATACGCAGTATTTT.

CDR3 bases: TGTGCCAGCTCCGGGACTACGGCTTCCCAGTACTTC. It encodes CASSGTTASQYF. The chain employs TRBV3-1 (or the pseudogene TRBV3-2) and TRBJ2-5, with 7 positions matching TRBD2. CDR1 and CDR2 from the germline V gene are LGHDT and YNNKEL (reference sequence). The CDR3 is made up of 12 amino acids. V lost 8 bases, J lost 9 bases, and 9 bases stayed unmatched.

The chain recombines TRBV9 with TRBJ2-1; unclear D gene. Germline CDR1 SGDLS, CDR2 YYNGEE. V lost 6 bases, J lost 0 bases, and 7 bases lay in between. The CDR3 length is 13 residues. CDR3 amino acids: CASTTSSYNEQFF. CDR3 nucleotide sequence: TGTGCCAGCACTACGAGCTCCTACAATGAGCAGTTCTTC. The whole variable domain, remainder taken from reference TRBV9 and TRBJ2-1, is DSGVTQTPKHLITATGQRVTLRCSPRSGDLSVYWYQQSLDQGLQFLIQYYNGEERAKGNILERFSAQQFPDLHSELNLSSLELGDSALYFCASTTSSYNEQFFGPGTRLTVL.

The chain is built from TRBV19 and TRBJ1-4; D remains ambiguous. The length of the CDR3 is 13 residues. Between the trimmed V and J ends, which lost 5 bases and 7 bases, there was a span of 11 bases. The germline gives CDR1 LNHDA, CDR2 SQIVND (reference sequence). CDR3 sequence reads: CASSPTGIEKLFF. CDR3 nucleotides: TGTGCCAGTAGTCCGACGGGGATTGAAAAACTGTTTTTT.

The V call is TRBV24-1, the J call TRBJ1-2; D gene ambiguous. This CDR3 contains 13 residues. Trimming removed 7 bases at V and 0 bases at J, with 8 bases between. Germline CDR1 and CDR2: KGHDR and SFDVKD. DNA for the CDR3: TGTGCCACCAGCCTCGGGGCTAACTATGGCTACACCTTC. This encodes CATSLGANYGYTF.

The rearrangement uses TRBV18 and TRBJ2-1; D is possibly TRBD1 (5 bases). Germline V gene data show CDR1 as KGHSH and CDR2 as LQKENI. CDR3 length: 15 amino acids. V gave up 6 bases and J gave up 4 bases, with 16 bases separating them. CDR3 protein: CASSPSTDPYNEQFF. In DNA form, the CDR3 reads TGTGCCAGCTCGCCGTCGACAGACCCTTACAATGAGCAGTTCTTC.

The gene calls are TRBV7-9 and TRBJ2-7; 9 bases map to TRBD1. CDR1 and CDR2 from the germline V gene are SEHNR and FQNEAQ (reference sequence). The CDR3 covers 14 residues. Germline trimming cut 4 bases from V and 2 bases from J; bases unmatched to any gene: 3. For the CDR3, the DNA is TGTGCCAGCAGCTCCGGGACAGGGACCTACGAGCAGTACGTC. Protein sequence: CASSSGTGTYEQYV.

The chain carries TRBV7-6 and TRBJ1-1, with D perhaps matching TRBD1 (6 bases). The V and J ends lost 1 base and 1 base respectively, with 16 bases between them. The CDR3 is 17 amino acids. Germline-derived CDR1 and CDR2 are SGHVS and FNYEAQ. Here the CDR3 reads CASSLEPQGRGNTEAFF. DNA for the CDR3: TGTGCCAGCAGCTTAGAACCACAGGGCCGGGGGAACACTGAAGCTTTCTTT.

V and J are TRBV7-9 and TRBJ1-5; D ambiguous. Germline-derived CDR1 and CDR2 are SEHNR and FQNEAQ (reference sequence). The CDR3 contains 13 residues. Trimming shortened V by 10 bases and J by 4 bases, and 14 bases separated the two germline ends. In DNA form, the CDR3 reads TGTGCCACCCGATCGGAGCCGAATCAGCCCCAGCATTTT. Amino acids: CATRSEPNQPQHF. The variable domain in full, with the rest retrieved from reference TRBV7-9 and TRBJ1-5, is DTGVSQNPRHKITKRGQNVTFRCDPISEHNRLYWYRQTLGQGPEFLTYFQNEAQLEKSRLLSDRFSAERPKGSFSTLEIQRTEQGDSAMYLCATRSEPNQPQHFGDGTRLSIL.

In its sample, this clone was seen once. The rearrangement links TRBV11-2 to TRBJ1-1, with TRBD1 matching over 8 bases. Germline CDR1 SGHAT, CDR2 FQNNGV. The CDR3 is 14 amino acids. The ends lost 3 bases at V and 4 bases at J; junction bases unmatched: 4. CDR3 region: CASSFQGAATEAFF. CDR3 bases: TGTGCCAGCAGCTTTCAGGGGGCGGCCACTGAAGCTTTCTTT. Filled out from reference TRBV11-2 and TRBJ1-1, the complete variable domain reads EAGVAQSPRYKIIEKRQSVAFWCNPISGHATLYWYQQILGQGPKLLIQFQNNGVVDDSQLPKDRFSAERLKGVDSTLKIQPAKLEDSAVYLCASSFQGAATEAFFGQGTRLTVV.

The chain joins TRBV6-6 to TRBJ1-5; D is unresolved. The germline V gene has CDR1 MNHNY and CDR2 SVGAGI (reference sequence). V was pared by 7 bases and J by 4 bases, with 8 bases between. CDR3 length equals 12 residues. The CDR3 DNA follows: TGTGCCAGCAAAGGCGGAAATCAGCCCCAGCATTTT. Amino acid sequence: CASKGGNQPQHF.

This chain uses TRBV5-1 with TRBJ2-5; D is unresolved. The CDR3 has 14 amino acids. Deletions cut 0 bases from V and 0 bases from J, with 6 bases between. CDR1 SGHRS and CDR2 YFSETQ come from the germline V gene. The CDR3 region has the DNA TGCGCCAGCAGCTTGGGAGAGTACCAAGAGACCCAGTACTTC. Amino acid sequence: CASSLGEYQETQYF.